A selection of T cell receptor beta chains follows, all from one sample in a study of cytomegalovirus exposure and HLA in healthy donors. The protocol was immunoSEQ multiplex PCR, while the TCRdb copy is restricted to in-frame clones and leaves out a portion. Among 50,000 to 65,000 clones, roughly 73% were seen once, and the ten largest hold about 3%. Sequenced material: PBMCs. The receptors were sampled from a man younger than 30 in good health and CMV-seronegative. The CDR3 runs from the conserved cysteine through the conserved F or W.

>TRBV2|TRBJ2-7
CASSGGSSYEQYF
>TRBV11-2|TRBJ2-1
CASSLNRGSYNEQFF
>TRBV29-1|TRBJ2-2
CSAQGLAGSSAIGELFF
>TRBV5-1|TRBJ2-7
CASSLAGGEQYF
>TRBV6-5|TRBJ1-2
CASSYKAGYGYTF
>TRBV29-1|TRBJ1-1
CSGSQGDNTEAFF
>TRBV7-3|TRBJ1-6
CASSLEGPGTGSSSYNSPLHF
>TRBV6-5|TRBJ2-7
CASSYTGSSYEQYF
>TRBV6-5|TRBJ1-5
CASSYSGQGAGQPQHF
>TRBV6-6|TRBJ2-6
CASSRGGLGANVLTF
>TRBV30|TRBJ2-2
CAWSFGGRDTGELFF
>TRBV30|TRBJ1-1
CAWSVHHLEAFF
>TRBV4-3|TRBJ1-1
CASSQEQNTEAFF
>TRBV29-1|TRBJ2-1
CSGSVDNEQFF
>TRBV5-1|TRBJ1-2
CASSLVGGDGYTF
>TRBV13|TRBJ2-5
CASSSQGALETQYF
>TRBV2|TRBJ2-1
CASRDGTSGLNEQFF
>TRBV2|TRBJ1-3
CASNTVGGKGLLSGNTIYF
>TRBV5-1|TRBJ1-2
CASSSDTGRGYTF
>TRBV9|TRBJ2-5
CASSVGGGETQYF
>TRBV10-2|TRBJ2-7
CASSGGALLAGVGEQYF
>TRBV6-1|TRBJ2-1
CASSELRLAGEGPYNEQFF
>TRBV2|TRBJ2-1
CASFPGQVYNEQFF
>TRBV6-1|TRBJ1-1
CATRKTRTVNTEAFF
>TRBV13|TRBJ1-1
CASSLTVNTEAFF
>TRBV21-1|TRBJ1-6
CASSKEPLHF
>TRBV2|TRBJ2-1
CASSLLAEWASYNEQFF
>TRBV28|TRBJ2-6
CASSLLAGANVLTF